In this sample, the clone carrying this T cell receptor beta chain turned up once. These data belong to a study of control samples from healthy donors and cancer patients. CDR1 is SGHTA, CDR2 FQGNSA, per germline. V was shortened by 0 bases and J by 10 bases, with 13 bases between the two germline ends. CDR3 length: 15 amino acids. Method: immunoSEQ multiplex PCR; TCRdb's copy keeps in-frame clones and lacks some. The table has roughly 80,000 clones, around nine tenths seen once. This receptor was obtained from a man aged 45 to 65 in good health. The chain carries TRBV7-2 and TRBJ1-6; possibly TRBD1 for D (6 bases). The specimen was blood. DNA for the CDR3: TGTGCCAGCAGCTTAGCAACAGGGCCGTGGTCACCCCTCCACTTT. Translating it yields CASSLATGPWSPLHF.